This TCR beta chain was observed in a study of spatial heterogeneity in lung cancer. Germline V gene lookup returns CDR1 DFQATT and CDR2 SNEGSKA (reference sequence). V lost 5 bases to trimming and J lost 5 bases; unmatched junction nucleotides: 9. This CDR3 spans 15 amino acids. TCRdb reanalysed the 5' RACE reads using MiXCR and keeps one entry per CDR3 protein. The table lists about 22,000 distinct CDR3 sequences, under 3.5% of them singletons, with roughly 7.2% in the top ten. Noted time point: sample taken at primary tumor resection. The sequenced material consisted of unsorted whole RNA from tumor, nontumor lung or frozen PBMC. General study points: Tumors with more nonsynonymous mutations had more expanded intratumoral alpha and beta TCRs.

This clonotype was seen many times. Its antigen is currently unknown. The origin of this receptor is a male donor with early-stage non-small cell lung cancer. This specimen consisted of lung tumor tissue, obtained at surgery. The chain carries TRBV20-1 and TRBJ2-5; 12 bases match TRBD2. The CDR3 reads CSARRLAGVEETQYF. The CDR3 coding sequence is TGCAGTGCTCGCAGACTAGCGGGAGTGGAGGAGACCCAGTACTTC.